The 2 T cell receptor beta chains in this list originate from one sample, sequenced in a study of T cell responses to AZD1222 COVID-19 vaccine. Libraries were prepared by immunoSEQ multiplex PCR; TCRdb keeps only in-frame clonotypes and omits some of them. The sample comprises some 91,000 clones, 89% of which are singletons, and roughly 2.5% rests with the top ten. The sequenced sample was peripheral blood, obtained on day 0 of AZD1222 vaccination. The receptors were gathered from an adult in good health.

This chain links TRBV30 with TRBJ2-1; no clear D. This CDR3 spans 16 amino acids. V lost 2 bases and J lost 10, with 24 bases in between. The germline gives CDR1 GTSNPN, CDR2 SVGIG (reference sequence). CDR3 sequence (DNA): TGTGCCTGGAGTACCGGGTCGGGCCTTTCCCGTAAGGAGCAGTTCTTC. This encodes CAWSTGSGLSRKEQFF.

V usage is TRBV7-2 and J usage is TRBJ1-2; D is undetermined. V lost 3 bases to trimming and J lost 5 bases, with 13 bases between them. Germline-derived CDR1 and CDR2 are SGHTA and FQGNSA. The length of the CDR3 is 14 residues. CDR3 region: CASSLYNGGYGYTF. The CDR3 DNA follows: TGTGCCAGCAGCTTGTACAACGGAGGATATGGCTACACCTTC.